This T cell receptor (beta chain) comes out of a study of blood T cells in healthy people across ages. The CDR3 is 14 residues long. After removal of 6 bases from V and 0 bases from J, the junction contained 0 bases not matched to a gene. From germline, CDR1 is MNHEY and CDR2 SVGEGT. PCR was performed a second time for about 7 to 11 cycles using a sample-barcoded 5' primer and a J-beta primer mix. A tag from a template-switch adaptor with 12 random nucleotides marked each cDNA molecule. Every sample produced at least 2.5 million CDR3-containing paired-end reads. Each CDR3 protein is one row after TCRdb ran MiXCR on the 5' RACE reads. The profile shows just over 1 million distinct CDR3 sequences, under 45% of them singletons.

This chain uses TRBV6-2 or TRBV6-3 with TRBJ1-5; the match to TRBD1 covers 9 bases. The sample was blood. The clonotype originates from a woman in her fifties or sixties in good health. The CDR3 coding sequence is TGTGCCAGCAGACAGGGGGCTAGCAATCAGCCCCAGCATTTT. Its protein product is CASRQGASNQPQHF.